Listed below are T cell receptor beta chains from one sample, sequenced in a study of T cells after yellow fever vaccination. Each CDR3 protein gets one entry after TCRdb re-called the 5' RACE reads with MiXCR. The sample has about 210,000 distinct CDR3 sequences, approximately 3% seen once. This specimen consisted of CD4+ T cells sorted from PBMCs, obtained 10 days after the yellow fever booster vaccination. All receptors come from a man aged 18 to 30 who received the YFV17D yellow fever vaccine. CDR3s include the opening cysteine and the closing phenylalanine or tryptophan. Each record gives: D gene, J gene, clone size, V gene, CDR3 DNA, CDR3 protein. A D gene is named only where the DNA matches it firmly. Some rows have no size entry. The others give once, few or many, or a class for an expanded clone.

>NA|TRBJ1-2|NA|TRBV6-5
TGTGCCAGCTCTAGACTGGGAAACTATGGCTACACCTTC
CASSRLGNYGYTF
>NA|TRBJ1-1|NA|TRBV3-1
TGTGCCAGCAGCCAAGAGATAGTGAACACTGAAGCTTTCTTT
CASSQEIVNTEAFF
>TRBD2|TRBJ2-3|NA|TRBV4-3
TGCGCCAGCAGCCAAGATCCCCCCGTCCTAGCGGGGGGGGGCACAGATACGCAGTATTTT
CASSQDPPVLAGGGTDTQYF
>TRBD1|TRBJ1-1|NA|TRBV2
TGTGCCACATTTAAGACAGGGAAGTACACTGAAGCTTTCTTT
CATFKTGKYTEAFF
>NA|TRBJ2-1|many|TRBV5-6
TGTGCCAGTAATACCCTGGGATCCTACAATGAGCAGTTCTTC
CASNTLGSYNEQFF
>TRBD1|TRBJ2-5|many|TRBV12-3/TRBV12-4
TGTGCCAGCCGGACAGGGGCCCAAGAGACCCAGTACTTC
CASRTGAQETQYF
>NA|TRBJ2-1|many|TRBV12-3/TRBV12-4
TGTGCCAGCAGCCCTCTTACTTTAGAGCAGTTCTTC
CASSPLTLEQFF
>NA|TRBJ2-5|many|TRBV18
TGTGCCAGCTCACCAGCGGGGAGCGAGACCCAGTACTTC
CASSPAGSETQYF
>TRBD1|TRBJ1-2|NA|TRBV30
TGTGCCTGGGGTCCCGGGACAGGCACCTATGGCTACACCTTC
CAWGPGTGTYGYTF
>TRBD1|TRBJ1-1|NA|TRBV7-8
TGTGCCAGCAGCTCCAGGGGGGGGAGGGCTTTCTTT
CASSSRGGRAFF
>TRBD1|TRBJ2-3|many|TRBV6-2/TRBV6-3
TGTGCCAGCAGCCTCGACAGGGCAAGCACAGATACGCAGTATTTT
CASSLDRASTDTQYF
>TRBD2|TRBJ2-1|many|TRBV6-2/TRBV6-3
TGTGCCAGCAGTAAAACTAGCGGGGGAATCGATGAGCAGTTCTTC
CASSKTSGGIDEQFF
>NA|TRBJ1-2|few|TRBV7-2
TGTGCCAGCAGCCTGGGCGGGGGCTCGCGGTATGGCTACACCTTC
CASSLGGGSRYGYTF
>NA|TRBJ1-1|many|TRBV7-9
TGTGCCAGCAGCTTCTCCAGGGGGAACACTGAAGCTTTCTTT
CASSFSRGNTEAFF
>NA|TRBJ2-7|NA|TRBV6-6
TGTGCCAGCAGTCAGAGGGACGGACCCTCCTACGAGCAGTACTTC
CASSQRDGPSYEQYF
>NA|TRBJ2-2|few|TRBV2
TGTGCCAGCAGTGAAGCGCTTCCCGGGGAGCTGTTTTTT
CASSEALPGELFF
>TRBD1|TRBJ1-1|few|TRBV5-5
TGTGCCACGAGACAGGGGTTAATGAACACTGAAGCTTTCTTT
CATRQGLMNTEAFF
>NA|TRBJ1-6|many|TRBV4-3
TGCGCCAGCAGCCAAGACCTAACGAATGGGGCTCCGAGATTT
CASSQDLTNGAPRF
>NA|TRBJ1-4|NA|TRBV4-2
TGTGCCAGCAGCCAAAGGTCCGGGACTCAGGCAACTAATGAAAAACTGTTTTTT
CASSQRSGTQATNEKLFF
>NA|TRBJ2-5|few|TRBV20-1
TGCAGTGCAAGGGTGATGGGGGGTTGGGACCAAGAGACCCAGTACTTC
CSARVMGGWDQETQYF
>NA|TRBJ2-3|NA|TRBV7-9
TGTGCCAGCAGCTTAGGCTTCGGGCTCAAAGATACGCAGTATTTT
CASSLGFGLKDTQYF
>NA|TRBJ1-4|many|TRBV5-6
TGTGCCAGCAGCTTGGGACAGAATGAAAAACTGTTTTTT
CASSLGQNEKLFF